Below are 8 T cell receptor beta chains sequenced from a single sample in a study of control samples from healthy donors and cancer patients. Sequencing used immunoSEQ multiplex PCR; TCRdb keeps in-frame clones, though not all of them. The sample contains 120,000 or so clones, about 90% of which appear only once. The sequencing input was blood. The origin of the receptors is a young man in good health.

This chain connects TRBV11-1 to TRBJ2-7, with a weak D call TRBD2 (5 bases). The V gene lost 4 bases and the J gene lost 3 bases, with 13 bases spanning the gap. In germline, CDR1 is SGHAT, CDR2 FQDESV (reference sequence). This CDR3 is built from 14 residues. The CDR3, as DNA: TGTGCCAGCAGCTCGGAGGCGGGCGGCTACGAGCAGTACTTC. Translated: CASSSEAGGYEQYF.

The gene calls are TRBV5-1 and TRBJ1-1; the match to TRBD1 covers 7 bases. The V and J ends lost 2 bases and 4 bases, in that order; junction bases with no gene match: 5. The CDR3 length is 14 residues. Germline CDR1 SGHRS, CDR2 YFSETQ. The DNA for the CDR3 is TGCGCCAGCAGCTTCCGGGACAGCGGCACTGAAGCTTTCTTT. Translation: CASSFRDSGTEAFF. The whole variable domain, filled in from reference TRBV5-1 and TRBJ1-1, reads KAGVTQTPRYLIKTRGQQVTLSCSPISGHRSVSWYQQTPGQGLQFLFEYFSETQRNKGNFPGRFSGRQFSNSRSEMNVSTLELGDSALYLCASSFRDSGTEAFFGQGTRLTVV.

In this sample, this clone turned up once. The CDR3: CASSLAQGMETQYF. The CDR3, as DNA: TGTGCCAGCAGCTTAGCTCAGGGTATGGAGACCCAGTACTTC. The chain joins TRBV7-6 to TRBJ2-5; D is possibly TRBD1 (5 bases). Trimming removed 0 bases from V and 5 bases from J, with 10 bases in between. This CDR3 is 14 amino acids long. Germline CDR1 reads SGHVS; CDR2 reads FNYEAQ.

This CDR3 is CASSSFAGTSSVEQFF. The CDR3 DNA is TGTGCCAGCAGCTCGTTCGCCGGGACTAGCAGTGTTGAGCAGTTCTTC. This sequence joins TRBV11-2 and TRBJ2-1; 9 bases agree with TRBD2. The CDR3 covers 16 residues. V lost 4 bases and J lost 9; bases outside the gene matches: 13. CDR1 SGHAT and CDR2 FQNNGV come from the germline V gene. Full variable domain (rest looked up from reference TRBV11-2 and TRBJ2-1): EAGVAQSPRYKIIEKRQSVAFWCNPISGHATLYWYQQILGQGPKLLIQFQNNGVVDDSQLPKDRFSAERLKGVDSTLKIQPAKLEDSAVYLCASSSFAGTSSVEQFFGPGTRLTVL.

V gene TRBV30 combines with J gene TRBJ1-2; 8 bases align to TRBD1. The CDR3 covers 13 residues. In germline, CDR1 is GTSNPN, CDR2 SVGIG (reference sequence). V dropped 3 bases and J dropped 8; count of bases not matched to a gene: 8. CDR3 coding DNA: TGTGCCTGGAGGCGACAGGGGCCCGGCGGCTACACCTTC. Translated: CAWRRQGPGGYTF.

The rearrangement links TRBV9 to TRBJ1-1; 10 nucleotides line up with TRBD1. With V trimmed by 4 bases and J by 1 base, 7 bases remained unmatched. Germline CDR1 SGDLS, CDR2 YYNGEE. The CDR3 covers 16 residues. The CDR3 nucleotides are TGTGCCAGCAGCTTCCGACAGGGGGCGGCGAACACTGAAGCTTTCTTT. The encoded protein is CASSFRQGAANTEAFF.

The rearrangement uses TRBV11-2 and TRBJ2-7, with 8 bases lining up with TRBD1. CDR1 SGHAT and CDR2 FQNNGV come from the germline V gene. The CDR3 sequence is 16 residues long. Trimming took 1 base from V and 5 from J; bases not matched to a gene: 10. The CDR3 spells CASSLVGFTGGNEQYF. The CDR3 nucleotides are TGTGCCAGCAGCTTAGTCGGATTCACAGGGGGTAACGAGCAGTACTTC. The whole variable domain, remainder taken from reference TRBV11-2 and TRBJ2-7, is EAGVAQSPRYKIIEKRQSVAFWCNPISGHATLYWYQQILGQGPKLLIQFQNNGVVDDSQLPKDRFSAERLKGVDSTLKIQPAKLEDSAVYLCASSLVGFTGGNEQYFGPGTRLTVT.

This chain joins TRBV19 and TRBJ1-2; D is possibly TRBD1 (5 bases). The V gene lost 2 bases and the J gene lost 4 bases, with 14 bases spanning the gap. Germline V lookup: CDR1 LNHDA, CDR2 SQIVND (reference sequence). The CDR3 contains 15 residues. Here the CDR3 reads CASSISSDSTYGYTF. In nucleotides, the CDR3 is TGTGCCAGTAGTATAAGCAGCGACAGCACCTATGGCTACACCTTC.